The 27 T cell receptor beta chains given below trace back to one sample, sequenced in a study of OX40 agonist ivuxolimab in advanced cancers. Assay: immunoSEQ multiplex PCR; the TCRdb copy retains only in-frame clones and omits some. Among 84,000 or so clones, around nine tenths were seen once, and the ten largest hold about 0.3%. This specimen was CD4+ or CD8+ T cells sorted from blood, taken in a trial of the OX40 agonist ivuxolimab. These receptors were taken from an adult with an advanced solid tumor such as melanoma, head and neck, liver or kidney cancer.

V and J are TRBV6-6 and TRBJ1-1; no clear D gene. From germline, CDR1 is MNHNY and CDR2 SVGAGI (reference sequence). The CDR3 runs to 16 residues. V lost 2 bases and J 0 bases, leaving 13 bases between the germline ends. The CDR3: CASSYGRLQLNTEAFF. The DNA of the CDR3 is TGTGCCAGCAGTTACGGGAGGTTACAACTGAACACTGAAGCTTTCTTT.

This chain's CDR3 is CASSLGAIRAEAFF. Written as DNA, the CDR3 is TGTGCCAGCAGCTTAGGTGCTATTAGGGCTGAAGCTTTCTTT. The genes are TRBV13 and TRBJ1-1; D not certain. Germline values: CDR1 PRHDT, CDR2 FYEKMQ (reference sequence). The CDR3 has 14 residues. The V gene lost 0 bases and the J gene lost 6 bases, with 11 bases spanning the gap.

The chain has TRBV9 and TRBJ1-3; D is undetermined. Trimming removed 0 bases from V and 0 bases from J, with 4 bases in between. There are 14 residues in the CDR3. CDR1 is SGDLS and CDR2 is YYNGEE in the germline V gene. The CDR3 spells CASSVVGSGNTIYF. Written as DNA, the CDR3 is TGTGCCAGCAGCGTAGTGGGCTCTGGAAACACCATATATTTT.

The chain couples TRBV7-9 to TRBJ2-7; D is ambiguous. This CDR3 is built from 15 residues. Trimming removed 2 bases at V and 3 bases at J, with 14 bases between. The V gene's germline CDR1 is SEHNR and CDR2 FQNEAQ (reference sequence). The CDR3 bases are TGTGCCAGCAGCTTATGGACGTCCCCGGTCTACGAGCAGTACTTC. It specifies CASSLWTSPVYEQYF.

The chain is built from TRBV5-4 and TRBJ1-3; 7 bases line up with TRBD1. The length of the CDR3 is 15 residues. Germline CDR1 reads SGHNT; CDR2 reads YYREEE (reference sequence). The junction had 5 bases not matched to a gene; V was cut back by 3 bases and J by 2 bases. This CDR3 reads CASSSPQGAGNTIYF. CDR3 nucleotides: TGTGCCAGCAGCTCTCCGCAGGGGGCTGGAAACACCATATATTTT.

The chain has TRBV18 and TRBJ2-7; the D gene is possibly TRBD1 (5 bases). Looked up from germline, CDR1 is KGHSH and CDR2 is LQKENI. CDR3 length: 15 residues. Trimming removed 3 bases at V and 3 bases at J, with 15 bases between. The CDR3 sequence: CASSPGSQGSYEQYF. CDR3 DNA sequence: TGTGCCAGCTCACCGGGGTCCCAGGGTAGCTACGAGCAGTACTTC.

This chain uses TRBV6-5 with TRBJ2-2, with 9 bases identical to TRBD2. After removal of 7 bases from V and 4 bases from J, the junction contained 4 bases not matched to a gene. The germline V gene encodes CDR1 MNHEY and CDR2 SVGAGI. CDR3 size: 14 residues. CDR3 loop: CASNIAGVTGELFF. The DNA for the CDR3 is TGTGCCAGCAACATAGCGGGGGTCACCGGGGAGCTGTTTTTT.

The chain joins TRBV30 to TRBJ1-3; no clear D. This CDR3 is built from 13 residues. Between the trimmed V and J ends, which lost 2 bases and 0 bases, there was a span of 5 bases. Germline V lookup: CDR1 GTSNPN, CDR2 SVGIG (reference sequence). Written as DNA, the CDR3 is TGTGCCTGGAGTCGGACCTCTGGAAACACCATATATTTT. Translated: CAWSRTSGNTIYF.

This clone was observed a single time. The chain employs TRBV6-4 and TRBJ2-1; 9 bases are a match to TRBD1. The CDR3 sequence is 15 residues long. Germline CDR1 is MRHNA and CDR2 is SNTAGT. Losses at the gene ends were 2 bases for V and 2 bases for J; bases not matched to a gene: 1. This CDR3 is CASSDTGGTYNEQFF. The CDR3 DNA follows: TGTGCCAGCAGTGACACAGGGGGCACCTACAATGAGCAGTTCTTC.

The chain employs TRBV27 and TRBJ2-1; maybe TRBD2 (7 bases). This CDR3 contains 13 residues. Trimming took 4 bases from V and 8 from J, leaving 12 bases between them. Germline lookup yields CDR1 MNHEY and CDR2 SMNVEV (reference sequence). The CDR3 DNA follows: TGTGCCAGCAGTTACAGGGAGGGCTATGAGCAGTTCTTC. Its translation: CASSYREGYEQFF.

V is TRBV11-1 and J is TRBJ2-2; 9 bases align to TRBD1. CDR3 size: 16 residues. CDR1 and CDR2 (germline): SGHAT, FQDESV (reference sequence). With 4 bases clipped from V and 6 bases from J, the junction kept 9 bases outside the gene matches. CDR3 in amino acids: CASSSGTGPVAGELFF. The CDR3 DNA follows: TGTGCCAGCAGCTCCGGGACAGGGCCGGTGGCCGGGGAGCTGTTTTTT.

In its sample, this clone was seen a few times. The chain employs TRBV7-2 and TRBJ2-1; D possibly uses TRBD1 or TRBD2 (5 bases each). The CDR3 is 15 amino acids. Trimming shortened V by 6 bases and J by 6 bases, and 18 bases separated the two germline ends. Per the germline V gene, CDR1 is SGHTA and CDR2 is FQGNSA. The CDR3 DNA reads as TGTGCCAGCAGACCCGGGGCTAACCCCAGCAATGAGCAGTTCTTC. Protein sequence: CASRPGANPSNEQFF.

The V call is TRBV7-6, the J call TRBJ2-1, with 8 nucleotides matching TRBD2. The junction had 10 bases not matched to a gene; V was cut back by 2 bases and J by 4 bases. The CDR3 runs to 17 residues. Germline V lookup: CDR1 SGHVS, CDR2 FNYEAQ. The CDR3 loop is CASSLSEGLAGYNEQFF. CDR3 sequence (DNA): TGTGCCAGCAGCTTAAGTGAGGGCCTAGCGGGTTACAATGAGCAGTTCTTC.

A note on this clone: The junction shows a germline mismatch at one end, possibly a read error. The gene calls are TRBV7-7 and TRBJ2-2; weak D call: TRBD1 (6 bases). This CDR3 is built from 18 residues. Germline V lookup: CDR1 SSHAT, CDR2 FNYEAQ (reference sequence). The CDR3 DNA follows: TGTGCTAGCAGCTTAGATCCCCCGGGACACCTGATTGTCGGGGAGCTGTTTTTT. Protein sequence: CASSLDPPGHLIVGELFF.

Written as DNA, the CDR3 is TGTGCCACCCAACCCTCGACCGCGGGGAATGAGCAGTTCTTC. The encoded protein is CATQPSTAGNEQFF. The chain combines TRBV5-4 with TRBJ2-1; possibly TRBD2 for D (6 bases). This CDR3 is 14 amino acids long. CDR1 is SGHNT, CDR2 YYREEE, per germline (reference sequence). Trimming pared 9 bases from V and 7 bases from J, leaving 20 bases between.

J is TRBJ2-3 and V is TRBV6-5, with 7 positions matching TRBD2. The germline V gene encodes CDR1 MNHEY and CDR2 SVGAGI. The trim removed 6 bases at V and 2 bases at J, leaving 8 bases unmatched. The CDR3 totals 15 residues. CDR3 bases: TGTGCCAGCAGACTCTCTAGCGGCCCCACAGATACGCAGTATTTT. This gives the protein CASRLSSGPTDTQYF.

The chain recombines TRBV18 with TRBJ2-6, with TRBD1 matching over 7 bases. Trimming cost V 3 bases and J 2 bases; bases outside gene matches: 1. Germline loops: CDR1 KGHSH, CDR2 LQKENI. The CDR3 loop spans 15 amino acids. CDR3 protein: CASSPQGAGANVLTF. Written as DNA, the CDR3 is TGTGCCAGCTCACCGCAGGGGGCTGGGGCCAACGTCCTGACTTTC.

The J gene is TRBJ2-1, the V gene TRBV9, with D tentatively TRBD1 or TRBD2 (6 bases each). Germline V gene lookup returns CDR1 SGDLS and CDR2 YYNGEE. Trimming left V 4 bases short and J 4 bases short, with 12 bases between. The CDR3 length is 14 residues. The CDR3: CASSTRGQYNEQFF. In DNA, the CDR3 is TGTGCCAGCAGCACCCGGGGGCAATACAATGAGCAGTTCTTC.

The V and J genes are TRBV10-3 and TRBJ2-2; D is perhaps TRBD2 (6 bases). Between the trimmed V and J ends, which lost 3 bases and 4 bases, there was a span of 9 bases. The germline CDR1 and CDR2 sequences are ENHRY and SYGVKD. CDR3 length equals 14 residues. CDR3 in amino acids: CAISDQEGTGELFF. The CDR3 DNA sequence: TGTGCCATCAGTGATCAGGAGGGCACCGGGGAGCTGTTTTTT.

The rearrangement uses TRBV13 and TRBJ1-2; TRBD1 matches at 8 bases. CDR1 is PRHDT, CDR2 FYEKMQ, per germline (reference sequence). The CDR3 runs 14 residues. Germline trimming cut 1 base from V and 8 bases from J; bases unmatched to any gene: 6. For the CDR3, the DNA is TGTGCCAGCAGCTTAGAGGGCAGGGGGCGCGGCTACACCTTC. Its protein product is CASSLEGRGRGYTF.

This chain joins TRBV19 and TRBJ1-5, with 8 nucleotides matching TRBD1. Germline-derived CDR1 and CDR2 are LNHDA and SQIVND (reference sequence). V lost 10 bases to trimming and J lost 2 bases; unmatched junction nucleotides: 10. CDR3 size: 15 residues. The CDR3 loop is CATARTGTGNQPQHF. The CDR3 DNA reads TGTGCCACCGCGAGGACAGGGACAGGCAATCAGCCCCAGCATTTT. The full variable domain, with the rest looked up from reference TRBV19 and TRBJ1-5, is DGGITQSPKYLFRKEGQNVTLSCEQNLNHDAMYWYRQDPGQGLRLIYYSQIVNDFQKGDIAEGYSVSREKKESFPLTVTSAQKNPTAFYLCATARTGTGNQPQHFGDGTRLSIL.

The chain joins TRBV12-5 to TRBJ1-4, with D unclear. V was pared by 4 bases and J by 7 bases, with 13 bases between. The CDR3 has 14 amino acids. Germline V lookup: CDR1 LGHNT, CDR2 FRNRAP. CDR3 sequence: CASGSDRGGEKLFF. In DNA form, the CDR3 reads TGTGCTAGTGGTTCGGACCGCGGCGGTGAAAAACTGTTTTTT. Combining the CDR3 with reference TRBV12-5 and TRBJ1-4 gives the whole variable domain DARVTQTPRHKVTEMGQEVTMRCQPILGHNTVFWYRQTMMQGLELLAYFRNRAPLDDSGMPKDRFSAEMPDATLATLKIQPSEPRDSAVYFCASGSDRGGEKLFFGSGTQLSVL.

V and J are TRBV27 and TRBJ2-7; 8 bases match TRBD1. Losses at the gene ends were 6 bases for V and 6 bases for J; bases not matched to a gene: 4. The CDR3 extends over 12 amino acids. The germline gives CDR1 MNHEY, CDR2 SMNVEV (reference sequence). Written as DNA, the CDR3 is TGTGCCAGCAGGGAGACAGGGGCCGAGCAGTACTTC. It codes for CASRETGAEQYF.

V gene TRBV19 combines with J gene TRBJ1-5, with D unresolved. Germline V gene data show CDR1 as LNHDA and CDR2 as SQIVND (reference sequence). Trimming took off 3 bases at V and 2 bases at J, with 5 bases between the two ends. CDR3 length equals 13 residues. The CDR3 DNA is TGTGCCAGTAGTATTTGGGGCAATCAGCCCCAGCATTTT. The encoded protein is CASSIWGNQPQHF.

Written as DNA, the CDR3 is TGCGCCAGCAGCTTGGGCGGAGGGATAGCGGAACTGTTTTTT. Its protein is CASSLGGGIAELFF. The genes are TRBV5-1 and TRBJ1-4; D is unclear. V lost 0 bases, J lost 12 bases, and 15 bases lay in between. Per germline, CDR1 SGHRS and CDR2 YFSETQ. The CDR3 has 14 residues.

The chain links TRBV2 to TRBJ2-5, with D perhaps matching TRBD2 (6 bases). V was cut by 8 bases and J by 0 bases, with 13 bases left in between. Looked up from germline, CDR1 is SNHLY and CDR2 is FYNNEI. The CDR3 is made up of 14 amino acids. The CDR3 loop is CASLGLQNQETQYF. CDR3 DNA sequence: TGTGCCAGCCTTGGACTACAGAACCAAGAGACCCAGTACTTC.

The chain links TRBV5-6 to TRBJ2-2; D is possibly TRBD1 (5 bases). The germline CDR1 and CDR2 sequences are SGHDT and YYEEEE. V was shortened by 0 bases and J by 2 bases, with 8 bases between the two germline ends. The CDR3 totals 15 residues. The CDR3 spells CASSLEGPNTGELFF. CDR3 nucleotides: TGTGCCAGCAGCTTGGAGGGGCCCAACACCGGGGAGCTGTTTTTT.